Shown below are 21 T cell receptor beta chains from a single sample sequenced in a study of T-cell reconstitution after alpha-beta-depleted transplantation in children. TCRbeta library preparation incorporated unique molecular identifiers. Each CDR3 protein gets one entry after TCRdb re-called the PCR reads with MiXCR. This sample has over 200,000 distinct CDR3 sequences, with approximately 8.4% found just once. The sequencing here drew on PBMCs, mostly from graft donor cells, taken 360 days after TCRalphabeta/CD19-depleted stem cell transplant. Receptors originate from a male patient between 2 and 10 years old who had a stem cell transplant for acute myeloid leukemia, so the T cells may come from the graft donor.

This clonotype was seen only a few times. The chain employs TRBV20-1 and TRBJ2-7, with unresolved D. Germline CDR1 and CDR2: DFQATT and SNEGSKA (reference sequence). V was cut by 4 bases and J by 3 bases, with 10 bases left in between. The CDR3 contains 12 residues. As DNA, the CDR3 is TGCAGTGCTATACGTTTCGGCTACGAGCAGTACTTC. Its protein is CSAIRFGYEQYF.

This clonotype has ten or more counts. The DNA for the CDR3 is TGTGCCAGCAGCTTATATGGGGGGCAAGAGACCCAGTACTTC. Translating gives CASSLYGGQETQYF. The rearrangement uses TRBV7-3 and TRBJ2-5, with D possibly matching TRBD2 (6 bases). The CDR3 has 14 amino acids. Germline CDR1 and CDR2: SGHTA and FQGTGA. The V end was cut by 2 bases, the J end by 2 bases, with 9 bases between.

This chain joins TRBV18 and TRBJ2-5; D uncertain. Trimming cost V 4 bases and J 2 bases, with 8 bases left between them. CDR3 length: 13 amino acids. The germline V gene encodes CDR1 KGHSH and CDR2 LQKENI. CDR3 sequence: CASSLYQQETQYF. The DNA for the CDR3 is TGTGCCAGCTCACTTTACCAACAAGAGACCCAGTACTTC.

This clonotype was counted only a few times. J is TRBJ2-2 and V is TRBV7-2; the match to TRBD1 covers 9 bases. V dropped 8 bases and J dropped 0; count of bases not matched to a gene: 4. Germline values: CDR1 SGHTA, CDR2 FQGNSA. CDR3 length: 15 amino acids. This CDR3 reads CASHRQGANTGELFF. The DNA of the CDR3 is TGTGCCAGCCACAGACAGGGGGCGAACACCGGGGAGCTGTTTTTT. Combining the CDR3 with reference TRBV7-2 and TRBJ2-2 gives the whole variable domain GAGVSQSPSNKVTEKGKDVELRCDPISGHTALYWYRQSLGQGLEFLIYFQGNSAPDKSGLPSDRFSAERTGGSVSTLTIQRTQQEDSAVYLCASHRQGANTGELFFGEGSRLTVL.

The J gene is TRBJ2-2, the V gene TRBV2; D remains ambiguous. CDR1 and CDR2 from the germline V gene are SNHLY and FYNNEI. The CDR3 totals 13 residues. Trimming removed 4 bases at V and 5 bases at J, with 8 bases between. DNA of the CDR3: TGTGCCAGCAGTGTCCGAAGGACCGGGGAGCTGTTTTTT. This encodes CASSVRRTGELFF.

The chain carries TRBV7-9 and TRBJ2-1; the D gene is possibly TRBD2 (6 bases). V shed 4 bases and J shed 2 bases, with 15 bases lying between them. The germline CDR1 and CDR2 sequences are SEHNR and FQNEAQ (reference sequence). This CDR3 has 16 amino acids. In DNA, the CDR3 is TGTGCCAGCAGCTATCACCTAGCGCTGGCCTACAATGAGCAGTTCTTC. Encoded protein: CASSYHLALAYNEQFF. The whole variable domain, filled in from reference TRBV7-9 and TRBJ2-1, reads DTGVSQNPRHKITKRGQNVTFRCDPISEHNRLYWYRQTLGQGPEFLTYFQNEAQLEKSRLLSDRFSAERPKGSFSTLEIQRTEQGDSAMYLCASSYHLALAYNEQFFGPGTRLTVL.

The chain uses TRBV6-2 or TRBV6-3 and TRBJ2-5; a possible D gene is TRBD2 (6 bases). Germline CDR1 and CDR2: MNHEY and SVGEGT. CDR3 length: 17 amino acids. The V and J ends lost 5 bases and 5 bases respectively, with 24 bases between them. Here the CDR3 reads CASSQTRELRAKETQYF. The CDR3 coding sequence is TGTGCCAGCAGTCAAACGCGGGAACTAAGGGCCAAGGAGACCCAGTACTTC.

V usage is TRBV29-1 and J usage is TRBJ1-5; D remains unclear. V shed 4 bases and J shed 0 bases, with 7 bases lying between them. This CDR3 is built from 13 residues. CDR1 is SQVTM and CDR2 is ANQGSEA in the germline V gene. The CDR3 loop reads CSVGENSNQPQHF. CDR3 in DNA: TGCAGCGTTGGGGAAAATAGCAATCAGCCCCAGCATTTT. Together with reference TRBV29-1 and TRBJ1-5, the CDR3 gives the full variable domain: SAVISQKPSRDICQRGTSLTIQCQVDSQVTMMFWYRQQPGQSLTLIATANQGSEATYESGFVIDKFPISRPNLTFSTLTVSNMSPEDSSIYLCSVGENSNQPQHFGDGTRLSIL.

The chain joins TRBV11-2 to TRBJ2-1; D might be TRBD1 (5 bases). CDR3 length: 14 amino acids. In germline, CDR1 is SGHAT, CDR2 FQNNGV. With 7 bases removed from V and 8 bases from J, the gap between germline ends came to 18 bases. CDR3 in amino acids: CASTLPGRGYEQFF. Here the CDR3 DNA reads TGTGCCAGCACCCTACCCGGTAGGGGCTATGAGCAGTTCTTC. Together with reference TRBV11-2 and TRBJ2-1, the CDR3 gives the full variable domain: EAGVAQSPRYKIIEKRQSVAFWCNPISGHATLYWYQQILGQGPKLLIQFQNNGVVDDSQLPKDRFSAERLKGVDSTLKIQPAKLEDSAVYLCASTLPGRGYEQFFGPGTRLTVL.

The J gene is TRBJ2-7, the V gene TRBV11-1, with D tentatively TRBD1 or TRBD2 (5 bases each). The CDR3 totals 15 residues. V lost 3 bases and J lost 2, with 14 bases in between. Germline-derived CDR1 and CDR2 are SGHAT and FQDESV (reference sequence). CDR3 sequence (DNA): TGTGCCAGCAGCTTCCGGGACCATGCGCCCTACGAGCAGTACTTC. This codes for CASSFRDHAPYEQYF.

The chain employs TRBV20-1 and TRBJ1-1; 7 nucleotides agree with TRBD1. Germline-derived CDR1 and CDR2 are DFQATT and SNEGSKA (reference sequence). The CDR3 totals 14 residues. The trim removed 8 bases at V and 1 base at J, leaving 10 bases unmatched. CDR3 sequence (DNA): TGCAGTACTCTCCGGGGGACAGCGAACACTGAAGCTTTCTTT. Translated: CSTLRGTANTEAFF.

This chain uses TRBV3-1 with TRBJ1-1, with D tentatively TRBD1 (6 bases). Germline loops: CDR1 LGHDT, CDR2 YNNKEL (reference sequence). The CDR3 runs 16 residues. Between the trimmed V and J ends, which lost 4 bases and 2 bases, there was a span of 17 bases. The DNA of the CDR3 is TGTGCCAGCAGCCTAACCGGGACAATTATTAACACTGAAGCTTTCTTT. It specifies CASSLTGTIINTEAFF.

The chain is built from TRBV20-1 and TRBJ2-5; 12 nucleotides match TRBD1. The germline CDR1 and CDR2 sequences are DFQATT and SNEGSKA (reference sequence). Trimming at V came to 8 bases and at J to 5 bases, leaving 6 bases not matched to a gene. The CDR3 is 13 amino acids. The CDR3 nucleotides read TGCAGTCCGGGACAGGGGGCTGAGGAGACCCAGTACTTC. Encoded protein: CSPGQGAEETQYF.

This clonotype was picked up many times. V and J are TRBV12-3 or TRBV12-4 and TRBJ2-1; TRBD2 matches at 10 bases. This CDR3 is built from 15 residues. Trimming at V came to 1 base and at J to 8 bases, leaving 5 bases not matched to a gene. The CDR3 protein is CASSLEREGQYEQFF. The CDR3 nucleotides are TGTGCCAGCAGTTTAGAGCGGGAGGGTCAGTATGAGCAGTTCTTC.

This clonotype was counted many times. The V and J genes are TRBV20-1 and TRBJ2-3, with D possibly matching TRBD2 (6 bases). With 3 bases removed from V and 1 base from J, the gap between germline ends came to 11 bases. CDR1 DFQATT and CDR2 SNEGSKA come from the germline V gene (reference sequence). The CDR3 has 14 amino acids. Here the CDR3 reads CSARTGEGTDTQYF. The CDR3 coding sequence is TGCAGTGCTAGGACGGGGGAAGGCACAGATACGCAGTATTTT.

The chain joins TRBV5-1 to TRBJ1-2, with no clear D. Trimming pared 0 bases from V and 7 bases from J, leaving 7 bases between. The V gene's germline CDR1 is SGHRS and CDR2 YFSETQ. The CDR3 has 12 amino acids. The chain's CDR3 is CASSLEGSGYTF. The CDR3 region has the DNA TGCGCCAGCAGCTTGGAAGGCAGTGGCTACACCTTC.

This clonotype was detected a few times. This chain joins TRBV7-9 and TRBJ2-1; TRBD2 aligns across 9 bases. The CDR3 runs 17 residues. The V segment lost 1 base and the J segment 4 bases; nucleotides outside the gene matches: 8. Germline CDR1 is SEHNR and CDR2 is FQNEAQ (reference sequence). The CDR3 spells CASSLGSSGMGYNEQFF. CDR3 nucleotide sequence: TGTGCCAGCAGCTTAGGCTCTAGCGGGATGGGGTACAATGAGCAGTTCTTC.

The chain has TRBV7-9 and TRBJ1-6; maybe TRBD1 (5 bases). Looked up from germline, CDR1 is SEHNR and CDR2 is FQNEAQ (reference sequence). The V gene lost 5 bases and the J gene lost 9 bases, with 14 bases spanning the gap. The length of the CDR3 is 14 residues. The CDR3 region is CASSPDTLSSPLHF. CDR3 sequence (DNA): TGTGCCAGCAGCCCGGACACTTTGAGTTCACCCCTCCACTTT.

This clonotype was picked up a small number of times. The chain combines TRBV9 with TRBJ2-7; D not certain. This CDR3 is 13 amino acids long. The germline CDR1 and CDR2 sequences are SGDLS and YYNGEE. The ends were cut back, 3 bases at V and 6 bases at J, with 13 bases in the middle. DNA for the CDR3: TGTGCCAGCAGCGCCTCAGATCGTCCCGAGCAGTACTTC. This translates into CASSASDRPEQYF.

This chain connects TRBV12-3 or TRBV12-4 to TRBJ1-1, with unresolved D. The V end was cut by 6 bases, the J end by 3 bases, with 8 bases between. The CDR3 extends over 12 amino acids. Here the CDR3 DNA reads TGTGCCAGCAGCCAGTCACACACTGAAGCTTTCTTT. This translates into CASSQSHTEAFF.

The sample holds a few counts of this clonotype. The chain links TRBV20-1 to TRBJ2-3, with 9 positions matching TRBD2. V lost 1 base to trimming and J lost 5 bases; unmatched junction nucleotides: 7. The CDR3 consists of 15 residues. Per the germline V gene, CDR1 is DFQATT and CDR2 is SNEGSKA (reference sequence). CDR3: CSARVSGGRGDTQYF. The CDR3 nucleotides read TGCAGTGCTAGAGTTAGCGGGGGTAGGGGAGATACGCAGTATTTT.